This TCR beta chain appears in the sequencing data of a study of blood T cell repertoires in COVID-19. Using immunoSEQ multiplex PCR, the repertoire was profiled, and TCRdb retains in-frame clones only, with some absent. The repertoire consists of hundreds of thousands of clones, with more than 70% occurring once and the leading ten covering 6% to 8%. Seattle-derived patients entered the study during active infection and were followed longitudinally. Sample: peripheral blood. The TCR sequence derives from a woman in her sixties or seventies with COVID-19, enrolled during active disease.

The CDR3 spells CASSFWGGETEAFF. The CDR3 DNA follows: TGTGCCAGCAGTTTTTGGGGGGGAGAGACTGAAGCTTTCTTT. The J gene is TRBJ1-1, the V gene TRBV27; maybe TRBD1 (5 bases). The CDR3 runs 14 residues. Germline CDR1 and CDR2: MNHEY and SMNVEV (reference sequence). V dropped 3 bases and J dropped 5 bases, with 13 bases sitting between them.